Here is one TCR beta chain with its context. What it recognizes is unknown. Primers for the PCR totalled 60 Vbeta and 13 Jbeta. Method: immunoSEQ multiplex PCR; TCRdb's copy keeps in-frame clones and lacks some. The table lists about 160,000 clones, around 78% of them singletons, with over 0.95% in the top ten. These data come from a study of cytomegalovirus exposure and HLA in healthy donors. Study outcomes and limitations: Earlier results showed most TCR beta V segments being productive about 87% or about 30% of the time.

The sample comprised PBMCs. The sequence derives from a woman aged 40 to 50 in good health and CMV-seronegative.

The CDR3 protein is CAWSRSSGRSGAEAFF. Written as DNA, the CDR3 is TGTGCCTGGAGTCGGAGTAGTGGAAGATCGGGGGCTGAAGCTTTCTTT. The V call is TRBV30, the J call TRBJ1-1; tentative D call: TRBD1 (5 bases). The CDR3 extends over 16 amino acids. V lost 2 bases, J lost 6 bases, and 22 bases lay in between. Germline V gives CDR1 GTSNPN, CDR2 SVGIG (reference sequence).